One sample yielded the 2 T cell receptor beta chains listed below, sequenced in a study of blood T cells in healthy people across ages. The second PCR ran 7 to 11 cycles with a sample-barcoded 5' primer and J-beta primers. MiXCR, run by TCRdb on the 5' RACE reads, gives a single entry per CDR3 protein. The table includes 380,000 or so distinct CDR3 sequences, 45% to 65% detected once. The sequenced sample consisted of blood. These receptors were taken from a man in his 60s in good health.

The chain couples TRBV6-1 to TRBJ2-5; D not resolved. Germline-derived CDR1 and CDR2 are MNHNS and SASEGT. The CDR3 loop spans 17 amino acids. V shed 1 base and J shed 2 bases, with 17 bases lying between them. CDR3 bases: TGTGCCAGCAGTGAAGATCCCCGGCCAGCGATACAAGAGACCCAGTACTTC. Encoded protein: CASSEDPRPAIQETQYF.

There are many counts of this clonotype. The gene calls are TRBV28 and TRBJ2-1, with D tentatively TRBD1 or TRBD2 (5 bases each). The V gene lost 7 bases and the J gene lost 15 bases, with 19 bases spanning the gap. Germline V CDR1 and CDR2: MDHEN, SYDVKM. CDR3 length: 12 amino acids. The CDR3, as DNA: TGTGCCAGCACCCCCGGCGAGGGACGACTGTTCTTC. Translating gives CASTPGEGRLFF.